This T cell receptor (beta chain) was profiled in a study of cytomegalovirus exposure and HLA in healthy donors. Study results and limitations: Presence/absence analyses assumed roughly uniform sequencing depth across donors. Many donors shared some public TCRs, even though most TCR sequences were rare. As immune exposure information, only CMV serostatus was available.

Germline V CDR1 and CDR2: LGHNA, YNFKEQ. There are 15 residues in the CDR3. Trimming cost V 0 bases and J 7 bases, with 13 bases left between them. 60 Vbeta and 13 Jbeta primers were used in PCR. TCRdb's table, derived via immunoSEQ multiplex PCR, lists solely in-frame clones and lacks some. This sample has roughly 90,000 clones, with about four fifths found just once. To note about this clone: Its antigen is not known.

The sequence came from a man aged 25 to 40 in good health and CMV-seropositive. The specimen sequenced was PBMCs. This rearrangement joins TRBV4-2 to TRBJ2-1, with D possibly matching TRBD1 (5 bases). The CDR3 region has the DNA TGTGCCAGCAGCCAAGACCTGGGGCAGGCGAATGAGCAGTTCTTC. This translates into CASSQDLGQANEQFF.